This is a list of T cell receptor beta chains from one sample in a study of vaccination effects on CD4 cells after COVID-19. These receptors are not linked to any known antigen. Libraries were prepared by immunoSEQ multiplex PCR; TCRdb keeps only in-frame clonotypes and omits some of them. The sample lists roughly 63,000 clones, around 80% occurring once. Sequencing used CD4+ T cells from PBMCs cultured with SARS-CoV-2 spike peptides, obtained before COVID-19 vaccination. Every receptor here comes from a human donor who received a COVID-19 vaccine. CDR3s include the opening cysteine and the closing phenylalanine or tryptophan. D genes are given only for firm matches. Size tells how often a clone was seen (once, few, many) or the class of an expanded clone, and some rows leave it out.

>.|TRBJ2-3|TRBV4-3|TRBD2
CASSQDRLAGTDTQYF
TGCGCCAGCAGCCAAGATCGCCTAGCGGGAACAGATACGCAGTATTTT
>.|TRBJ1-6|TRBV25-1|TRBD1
CASSEDRGGAYNSPLHF
TGTGCCAGCAGTGAAGACAGGGGAGGCGCCTATAATTCACCCCTCCACTTT
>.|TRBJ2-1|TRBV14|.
CASSRSSSYNEQFF
TGTGCCAGCAGTAGGAGCAGCTCCTACAATGAGCAGTTCTTC
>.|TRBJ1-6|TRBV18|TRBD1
CASSSRTGGNSPLHF
TGTGCCAGCTCATCGCGGACAGGGGGAAATTCACCCCTCCACTTT
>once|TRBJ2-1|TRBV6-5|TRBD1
CASSYSPTGSGEQFF
TGTGCCAGCAGTTATTCGCCGACAGGGTCCGGTGAGCAGTTCTTC
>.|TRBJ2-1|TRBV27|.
CASSYGPGGDLRGLPSYNEQFF
TGTGCCAGCAGTTACGGACCAGGGGGTGATTTGAGGGGACTACCCTCCTACAATGAGCAGTTCTTC
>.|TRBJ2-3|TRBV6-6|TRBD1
CASSRRQGSTDTQYF
TGTGCCAGCAGTAGAAGACAGGGTAGCACAGATACGCAGTATTTT
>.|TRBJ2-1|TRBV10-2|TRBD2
CASRPGLAANEQFF
TGCGCCAGCAGACCGGGACTAGCGGCCAATGAGCAGTTCTTC
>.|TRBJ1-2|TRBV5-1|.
CASREAWTEANYGYTF
TGCGCCAGCAGGGAGGCCTGGACAGAAGCTAACTATGGCTACACCTTC
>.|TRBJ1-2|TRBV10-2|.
CASSPDTYGYTF
TGCGCCAGCAGTCCAGATACCTATGGCTACACCTTC
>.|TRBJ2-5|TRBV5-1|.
CASSLDRSTIETQYF
TGCGCCAGCAGCTTGGACAGGTCAACAATCGAGACCCAGTACTTC
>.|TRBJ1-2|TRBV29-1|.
CSVTRGQSGQGYTF
TGCAGCGTCACACGGGGACAATCGGGACAAGGCTACACCTTC
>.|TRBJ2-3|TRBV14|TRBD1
CASSQERGGPTDTQYF
TGTGCCAGCAGCCAAGAACGAGGGGGCCCCACAGATACGCAGTATTTT
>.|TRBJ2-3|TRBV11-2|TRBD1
CASSHYRGSTDTQYF
TGTGCCAGCAGCCACTACAGGGGTAGCACAGATACGCAGTATTTT
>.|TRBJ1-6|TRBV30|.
CAWSLIDNSPLHF
TGTGCCTGGAGTCTCATCGATAATTCACCCCTCCACTTT
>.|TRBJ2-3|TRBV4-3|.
CASSQQIVTDTQYF
TGCGCCAGCAGCCAACAAATCGTCACAGATACGCAGTATTTT
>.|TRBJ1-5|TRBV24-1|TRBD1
CATSDHGQGLGQPQHF
TGTGCCACCAGTGACCATGGACAGGGGTTGGGTCAGCCCCAGCATTTT
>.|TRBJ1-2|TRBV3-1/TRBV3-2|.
CASSQREEGGYTF
TGTGCCAGCAGCCAAAGGGAGGAGGGTGGCTACACCTTC
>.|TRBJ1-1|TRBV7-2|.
CASKDPGNTEAFF
TGTGCCAGCAAAGATCCGGGGAACACTGAAGCTTTCTTT
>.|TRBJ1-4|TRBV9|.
CASSVGGRDEFNEKLFF
TGTGCCAGCAGCGTAGGGGGCAGGGACGAATTTAATGAAAAACTGTTTTTT
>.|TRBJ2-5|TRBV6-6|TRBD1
CASGNTGVGRETQYF
TGTGCCAGCGGTAACACAGGGGTAGGGAGAGAGACCCAGTACTTC
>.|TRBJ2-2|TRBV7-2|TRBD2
CASSLVSGGITGELFF
TGTGCCAGCAGCTTAGTTAGCGGGGGGATCACCGGGGAGCTGTTTTTT
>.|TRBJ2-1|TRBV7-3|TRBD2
CASSLRLAGGRNEQFF
TGTGCCAGCAGTCTCCGACTAGCGGGGGGGAGGAATGAGCAGTTCTTC
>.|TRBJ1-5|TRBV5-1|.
CASSLAGWSYYSNQPQHF
TGCGCCAGCAGCTTGGCCGGGTGGAGTTATTATAGCAATCAGCCCCAGCATTTT
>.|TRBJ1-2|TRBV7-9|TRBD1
CASSLGTGKRYTF
TGTGCCAGCAGCCTAGGGACAGGGAAGCGCTACACCTTC
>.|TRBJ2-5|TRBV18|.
CASSPRQQETQYF
TGTGCCAGCTCACCCAGACAGCAAGAGACCCAGTACTTC
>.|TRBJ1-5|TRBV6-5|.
CASQYWGNQPQHF
TGTGCCAGCCAGTATTGGGGCAATCAGCCCCAGCATTTT
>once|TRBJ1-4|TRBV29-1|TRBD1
CSVMTGDLEKLFF
TGCAGCGTGATGACAGGGGACTTGGAAAAACTGTTTTTT
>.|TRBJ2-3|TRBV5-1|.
CASSLVTDTQYF
TGCGCCAGCAGCTTGGTCACAGATACGCAGTATTTT
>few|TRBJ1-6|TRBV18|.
CASSSDISPLHF
TGTGCCAGCTCATCTGACATTTCACCCCTCCACTTT
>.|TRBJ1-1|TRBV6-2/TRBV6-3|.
CASSYVAEAFF
TGTGCCAGCAGTTACGTGGCTGAAGCTTTCTTT
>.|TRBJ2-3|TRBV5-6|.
CASSLEGRESADTQYF
TGTGCCAGCAGCTTGGAGGGCAGGGAATCGGCAGATACGCAGTATTTT
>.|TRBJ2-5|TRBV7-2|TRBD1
CASSPGTGLETQYF
TGTGCCAGCAGCCCCGGGACAGGGCTAGAGACCCAGTACTTC
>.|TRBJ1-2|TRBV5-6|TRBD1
CASSFRQTGQIGYTF
TGTGCCAGCAGCTTTAGACAGACAGGGCAAATAGGCTACACCTTC
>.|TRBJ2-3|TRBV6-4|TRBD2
CASAAGGGDTQYF
TGTGCCAGCGCGGCGGGGGGGGGTGATACGCAGTATTTT
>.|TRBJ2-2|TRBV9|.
CASNWDGRGSDGELFF
TGTGCCAGCAACTGGGATGGGCGGGGCAGCGACGGGGAGCTGTTTTTT
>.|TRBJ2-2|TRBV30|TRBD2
CAGTNSGAPNTGELFF
TGTGCCGGCACAAATAGCGGGGCCCCGAACACCGGGGAGCTGTTTTTT
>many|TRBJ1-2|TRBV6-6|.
CASRSGGGYTF
TGTGCCAGCAGATCAGGTGGTGGCTACACCTTC
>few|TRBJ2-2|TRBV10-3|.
CAISEISTGELFF
TGTGCCATCAGTGAGATCTCCACCGGGGAGCTGTTTTTT
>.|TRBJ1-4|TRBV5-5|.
CASSLQPGSNEKLFF
TGTGCCAGCAGCTTACAACCGGGATCTAATGAAAAACTGTTTTTT
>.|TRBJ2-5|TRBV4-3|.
CASSQSEQETQYF
TGCGCCAGCAGCCAATCGGAGCAAGAGACCCAGTACTTC
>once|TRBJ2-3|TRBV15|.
CATSRRKADTQYF
TGTGCCACCAGCAGACGCAAGGCAGATACGCAGTATTTT
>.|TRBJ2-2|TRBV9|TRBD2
CASSVTSGGVDTGELFF
TGTGCCAGCAGCGTGACTAGCGGGGGGGTAGACACCGGGGAGCTGTTTTTT
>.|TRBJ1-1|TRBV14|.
CASSYSQNTEAFF
TGTGCCAGCAGCTATTCACAGAACACTGAAGCTTTCTTT
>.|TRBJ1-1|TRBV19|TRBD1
CASSMRQGTAFF
TGTGCCAGTAGTATGAGACAGGGAACAGCTTTCTTT
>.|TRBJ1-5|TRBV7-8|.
CASSFSGSNQPQHF
TGTGCCAGCAGCTTTAGTGGCTCCAATCAGCCCCAGCATTTT
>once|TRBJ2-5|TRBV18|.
CASSPQGGETQYF
TGTGCCAGCTCACCGCAAGGGGGGGAGACCCAGTACTTC
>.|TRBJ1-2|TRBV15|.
CATSLGLTGDYGYTF
TGTGCCACCAGCTTAGGACTCACGGGGGACTATGGCTACACCTTC
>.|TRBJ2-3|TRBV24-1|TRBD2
CATSDWREGRTDTQYF
TGTGCCACCAGTGATTGGAGGGAGGGTAGGACAGATACGCAGTATTTT
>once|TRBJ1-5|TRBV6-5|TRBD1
CASSTGTVNQPQHF
TGTGCCAGCAGTACTGGGACAGTAAATCAGCCCCAGCATTTT
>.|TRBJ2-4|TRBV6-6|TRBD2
CASSYPRGGGDIQYF
TGTGCCAGCAGTTACCCCCGGGGCGGGGGGGACATTCAGTACTTC
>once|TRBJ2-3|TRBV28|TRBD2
CASSPGTSGGGDTQYF
TGTGCCAGCAGTCCCGGGACTAGCGGGGGAGGGGATACGCAGTATTTT
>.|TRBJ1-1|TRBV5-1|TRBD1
CASRRDSAHMNTEAFF
TGCGCCAGCAGGCGGGACAGTGCCCACATGAACACTGAAGCTTTCTTT
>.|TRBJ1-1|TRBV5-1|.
CASSLRGRGAFF
TGCGCCAGCAGCTTGCGAGGGAGGGGAGCTTTCTTT
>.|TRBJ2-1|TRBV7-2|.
CASGGIGVAGQFF
TGTGCCAGCGGGGGGATAGGGGTGGCCGGGCAGTTCTTC
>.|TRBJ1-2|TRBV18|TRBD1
CASSPVQGIVNYGYTF
TGTGCCAGCTCACCGGTACAGGGGATAGTCAACTATGGCTACACCTTC
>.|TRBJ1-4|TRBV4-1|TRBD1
CASSQLRSGGEKLFF
TGCGCCAGCAGCCAGCTCAGATCAGGGGGTGAAAAACTGTTTTTT